A selection of T cell receptor beta chains follows, all from one sample in a study of preoperative IRX-2 immunotherapy in early breast cancer. Generated by immunoSEQ multiplex PCR, the TCRdb table keeps only in-frame clones and is missing some. The sample records tens of thousands of clones, almost 90% being singletons. This sample was gathered from a patient treated with IRX-2 immunotherapy. The receptors derive from a human donor with breast cancer. CDR3s include the opening cysteine and the closing phenylalanine or tryptophan. The D gene is left open where the match is weak. Not every row has a clone size; where given, it reads once, few, many or a size class.

TRBV5-4	.	.	TRBJ1-2	CASSLGTRLENGYTF	TGTGCCAGCAGCCTAGGGACCAGACTGGAAAATGGCTACACCTTC
TRBV5-1	.	.	TRBJ2-1	CASSLAEKNREQFF	TGCGCCAGCAGCTTGGCCGAAAAAAACCGTGAGCAGTTCTTC
TRBV7-2	.	TRBD1	TRBJ2-5	CASSLTGGAETQYF	TGTGCCAGCAGCTTGACAGGGGGCGCGGAGACCCAGTACTTC
TRBV18	.	.	TRBJ1-1	CASSQYRDGTEAFF	TGTGCCAGCTCCCAATACAGGGATGGCACTGAAGCTTTCTTT
TRBV5-4	.	.	TRBJ1-2	CASSLPTVGTYGYTF	TGTGCCAGCAGCCTCCCCACCGTGGGCACGTATGGCTACACCTTC
TRBV6-1	.	.	TRBJ1-6	CASSRVDSPLHF	TGTGCCAGCAGCCGAGTAGATTCACCCCTCCACTTT
TRBV7-2	once	TRBD1	TRBJ1-2	CASSLTRDRGFYGYTF	TGTGCCAGCAGCTTAACCCGGGACAGGGGGTTCTATGGCTACACCTTC
TRBV18	.	TRBD1	TRBJ1-2	CASSPPTGGAYGYTF	TGTGCCAGCTCACCACCCACAGGGGGCGCCTATGGCTACACCTTC
TRBV19	.	.	TRBJ1-5	CAGGFAQPQHF	TGTGCCGGGGGGTTTGCTCAGCCCCAGCATTTT
TRBV9	.	TRBD1	TRBJ1-2	CASSVGSPGQGYGYTF	TGTGCCAGCAGCGTAGGTTCACCGGGACAGGGCTATGGCTACACCTTC